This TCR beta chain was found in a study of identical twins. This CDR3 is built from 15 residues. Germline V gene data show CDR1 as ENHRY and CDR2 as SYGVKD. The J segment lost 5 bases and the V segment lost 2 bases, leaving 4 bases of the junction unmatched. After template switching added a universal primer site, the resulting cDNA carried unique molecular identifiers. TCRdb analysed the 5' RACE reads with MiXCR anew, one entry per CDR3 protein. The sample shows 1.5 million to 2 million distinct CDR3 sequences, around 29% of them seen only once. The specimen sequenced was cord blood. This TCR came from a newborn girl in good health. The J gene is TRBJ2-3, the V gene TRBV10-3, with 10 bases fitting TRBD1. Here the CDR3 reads CAISERGDRGDTQYF. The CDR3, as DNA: TGTGCCATCAGTGAGAGGGGGGACAGGGGAGATACGCAGTATTTT.